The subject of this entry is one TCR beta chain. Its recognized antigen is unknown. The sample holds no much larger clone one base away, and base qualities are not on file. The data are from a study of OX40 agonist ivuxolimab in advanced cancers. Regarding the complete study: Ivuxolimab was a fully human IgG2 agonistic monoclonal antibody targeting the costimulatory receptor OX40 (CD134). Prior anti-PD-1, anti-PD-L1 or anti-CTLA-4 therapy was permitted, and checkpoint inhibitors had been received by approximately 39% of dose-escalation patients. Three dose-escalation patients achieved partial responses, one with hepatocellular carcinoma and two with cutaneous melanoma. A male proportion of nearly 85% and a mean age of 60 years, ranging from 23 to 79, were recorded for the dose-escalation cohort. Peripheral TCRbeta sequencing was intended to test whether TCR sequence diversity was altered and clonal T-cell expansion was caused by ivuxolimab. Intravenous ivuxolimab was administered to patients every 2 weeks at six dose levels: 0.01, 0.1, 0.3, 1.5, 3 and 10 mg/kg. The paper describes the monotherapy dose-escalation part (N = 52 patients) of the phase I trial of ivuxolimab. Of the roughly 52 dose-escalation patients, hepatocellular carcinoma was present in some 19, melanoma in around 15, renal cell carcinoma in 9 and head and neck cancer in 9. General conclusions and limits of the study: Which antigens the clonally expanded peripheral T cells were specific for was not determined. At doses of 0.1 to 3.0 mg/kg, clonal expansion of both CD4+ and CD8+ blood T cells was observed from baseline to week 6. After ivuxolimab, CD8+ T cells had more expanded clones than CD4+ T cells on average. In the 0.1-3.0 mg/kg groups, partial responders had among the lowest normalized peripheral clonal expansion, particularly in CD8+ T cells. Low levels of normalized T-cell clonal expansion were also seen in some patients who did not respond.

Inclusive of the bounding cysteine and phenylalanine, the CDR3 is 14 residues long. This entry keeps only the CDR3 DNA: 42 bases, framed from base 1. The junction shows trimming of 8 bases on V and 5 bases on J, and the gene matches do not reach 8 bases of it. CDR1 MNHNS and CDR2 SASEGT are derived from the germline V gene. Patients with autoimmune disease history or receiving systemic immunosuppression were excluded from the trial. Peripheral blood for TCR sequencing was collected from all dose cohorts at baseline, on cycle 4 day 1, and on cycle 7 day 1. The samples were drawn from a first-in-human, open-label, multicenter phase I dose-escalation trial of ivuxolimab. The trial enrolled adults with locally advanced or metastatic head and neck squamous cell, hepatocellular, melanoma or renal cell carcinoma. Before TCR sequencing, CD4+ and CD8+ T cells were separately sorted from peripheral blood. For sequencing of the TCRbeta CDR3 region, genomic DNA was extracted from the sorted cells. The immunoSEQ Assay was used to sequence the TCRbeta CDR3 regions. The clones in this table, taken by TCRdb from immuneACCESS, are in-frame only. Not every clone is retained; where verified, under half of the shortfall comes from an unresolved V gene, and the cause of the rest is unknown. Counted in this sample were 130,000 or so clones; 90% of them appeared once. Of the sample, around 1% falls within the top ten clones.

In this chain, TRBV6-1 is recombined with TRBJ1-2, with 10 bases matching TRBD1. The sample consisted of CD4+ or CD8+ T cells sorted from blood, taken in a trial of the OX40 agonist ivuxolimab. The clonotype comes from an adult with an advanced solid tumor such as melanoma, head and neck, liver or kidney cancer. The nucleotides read TGTGCCAGCCGAAGACAGGGGGCAGGTTATGGCTACACCTTC. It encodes CASRRQGAGYGYTF.